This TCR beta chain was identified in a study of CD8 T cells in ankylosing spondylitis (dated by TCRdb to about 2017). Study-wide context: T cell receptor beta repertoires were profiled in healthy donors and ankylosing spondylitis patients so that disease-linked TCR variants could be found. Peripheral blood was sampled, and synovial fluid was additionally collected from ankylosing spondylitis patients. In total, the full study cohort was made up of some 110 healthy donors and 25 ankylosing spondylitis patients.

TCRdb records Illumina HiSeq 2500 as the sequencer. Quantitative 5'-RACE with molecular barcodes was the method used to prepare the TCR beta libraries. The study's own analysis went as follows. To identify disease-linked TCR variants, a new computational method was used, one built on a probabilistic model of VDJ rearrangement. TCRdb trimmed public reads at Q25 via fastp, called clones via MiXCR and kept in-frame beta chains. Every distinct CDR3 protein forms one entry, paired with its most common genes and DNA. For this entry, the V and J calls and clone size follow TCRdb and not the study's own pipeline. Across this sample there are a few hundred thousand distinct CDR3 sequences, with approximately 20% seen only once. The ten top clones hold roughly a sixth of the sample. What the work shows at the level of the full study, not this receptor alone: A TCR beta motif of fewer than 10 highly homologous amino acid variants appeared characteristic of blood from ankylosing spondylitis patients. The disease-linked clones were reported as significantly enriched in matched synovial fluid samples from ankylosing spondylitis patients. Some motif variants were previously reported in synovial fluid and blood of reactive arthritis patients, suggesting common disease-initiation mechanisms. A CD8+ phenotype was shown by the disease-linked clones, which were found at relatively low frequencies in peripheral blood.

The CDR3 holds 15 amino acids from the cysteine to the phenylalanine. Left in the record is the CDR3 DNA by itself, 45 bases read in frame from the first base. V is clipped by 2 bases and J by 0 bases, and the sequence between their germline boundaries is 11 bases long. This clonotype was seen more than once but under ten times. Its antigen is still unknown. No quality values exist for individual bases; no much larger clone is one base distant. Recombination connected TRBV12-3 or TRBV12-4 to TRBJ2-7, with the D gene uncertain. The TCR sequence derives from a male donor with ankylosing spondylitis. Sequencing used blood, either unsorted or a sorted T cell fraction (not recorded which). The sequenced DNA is TGTGCCAGCAGTTTAATTGGTACTAACTCCTACGAGCAGTACTTC. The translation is CASSLIGTNSYEQYF.